A single T cell receptor (beta chain) is shown here with its context. Its antigen is unidentified. The PCR contained 60 Vbeta and 13 Jbeta primers. Profiling relied on immunoSEQ multiplex PCR, and the TCRdb table lists in-frame clones only, not all of them. Found here are approximately 220,000 clones, over 75% of them singletons; the top ten hold about 2%. The sample is drawn from a study of cytomegalovirus exposure and HLA in healthy donors. Findings of the study overall: Fewer N-insertions (relative to the roughly 700-donor mean) were reportedly seen in an Asian-associated ancestry cluster in a later analysis.

These donors, healthy bone marrow donors, were studied. Though nominally healthy at sampling, donors likely had unrecorded immune exposures. The receptor was isolated from a male donor in good health and CMV-seronegative. The sequenced sample consisted of PBMCs.

This CDR3 is CASSPAGGAGNTIYF. The CDR3 DNA reads as TGTGCCAGCAGCCCCGCCGGGGGGGCTGGAAACACCATATATTTT. This chain links TRBV7-2 with TRBJ1-3, with D perhaps TRBD1 (5 bases). Germline V gives CDR1 SGHTA, CDR2 FQGNSA. The length of the CDR3 is 15 residues. The germline V and J ends were trimmed by 5 bases and 2 bases, with 13 bases remaining between them.